These T cell receptor beta chains were read from a single sample in a study of OX40 agonist ivuxolimab in advanced cancers. Method: immunoSEQ multiplex PCR; TCRdb's copy keeps in-frame clones and lacks some. The sample yields just under 100,000 clones, roughly 94% seen once. The sequenced sample was CD4+ or CD8+ T cells sorted from blood, obtained in a trial of the OX40 agonist ivuxolimab. Receptor source: an adult with an advanced solid tumor such as melanoma, head and neck, liver or kidney cancer. CDR3s include the opening cysteine and the closing phenylalanine or tryptophan. A D gene is named only where the DNA matches it firmly. Expanded clones get a size class; other rows say once, few or many, or leave the size out.

size	length	V	J	D	CDR3	DNA
NA	13	TRBV6-5	TRBJ1-1	NA	CASSQVGDTEAFF	TGTGCCAGCAGTCAGGTGGGGGACACTGAAGCTTTCTTT
NA	14	TRBV5-1	TRBJ1-1	TRBD1	CASSLWGQNAEAFF	TGCGCCAGCAGCTTGTGGGGACAGAATGCTGAAGCTTTCTTT
NA	13	TRBV27	TRBJ2-3	NA	CASSLRFTDTQYF	TGTGCCAGCAGTTTACGGTTCACAGATACGCAGTATTTT
NA	13	TRBV7-2	TRBJ1-4	NA	CASTGRGNEKLFF	TGTGCCAGCACAGGGAGGGGTAATGAAAAACTGTTTTTT
NA	14	TRBV18	TRBJ2-5	NA	CASSPQGARETQYF	TGTGCCAGCTCACCACAAGGGGCGAGAGAGACCCAGTACTTC
NA	15	TRBV5-1	TRBJ1-1	NA	CASSSIGGINTEAFF	TGCGCCAGCAGTTCGATAGGGGGGATAAACACTGAAGCTTTCTTT
NA	14	TRBV6-6	TRBJ2-7	TRBD1	CASSYGGQADEQYF	TGTGCCAGCAGTTACGGGGGACAGGCTGACGAGCAGTACTTC
NA	12	TRBV27	TRBJ2-3	NA	CASRASTDTQYF	TGTGCCAGCAGGGCTAGCACAGATACGCAGTATTTT
NA	16	TRBV5-4	TRBJ1-4	TRBD1	CASSTTSGTGDEKLFF	TGTGCCAGCAGCACGACGTCCGGGACAGGTGACGAAAAACTGTTTTTT
NA	12	TRBV7-6	TRBJ2-7	NA	CASSPAVGEQYF	TGTGCCAGCAGCCCCGCTGTGGGAGAGCAGTACTTC
NA	14	TRBV13	TRBJ2-1	TRBD2	CASSRAGGYNEQFF	TGTGCCAGCAGCAGGGCGGGGGGTTACAATGAGCAGTTCTTC
NA	15	TRBV7-9	TRBJ1-6	TRBD1	CASSLWTGDNSPLHF	TGTGCCAGCAGCTTATGGACAGGAGATAATTCACCCCTCCACTTT
NA	21	TRBV21-1	TRBJ2-2	NA	CASSKVGETGGPLRGTGELFF	TGTGCCAGCAGCAAAGTAGGAGAGACAGGGGGTCCCCTAAGGGGCACCGGGGAGCTGTTTTTT
NA	15	TRBV2	TRBJ1-5	NA	CASSEGPYSNQPQHF	TGTGCCAGCAGTGAAGGGCCGTATAGCAATCAGCCCCAGCATTTT
NA	17	TRBV7-2	TRBJ2-7	TRBD2	CASSLGHPGGLLYEQYF	TGTGCCAGCAGCTTAGGGCACCCGGGAGGCCTACTTTACGAGCAGTACTTC
NA	14	TRBV18	TRBJ2-3	NA	CASSPIAWSDTQYF	TGTGCCAGCTCACCGATCGCATGGTCAGATACGCAGTATTTT
NA	14	TRBV2	TRBJ2-7	NA	CASSETQGVHEQYF	TGTGCCAGCAGTGAAACCCAGGGAGTCCACGAGCAGTACTTC
NA	12	TRBV30	TRBJ2-7	TRBD2	CAWSGLAGEQYF	TGTGCCTGGAGTGGTCTAGCGGGCGAGCAGTACTTC
NA	9	TRBV29-1	TRBJ1-1	TRBD1	CSVTGGAFF	TGCAGCGTCACAGGGGGGGCTTTCTTT
NA	14	TRBV2	TRBJ1-1	NA	CASRETRDNLEAFF	TGTGCCAGCCGGGAGACAAGGGATAACCTCGAAGCTTTCTTT
NA	18	TRBV19	TRBJ2-3	NA	CASSSPSLGGRRTDTQYF	TGTGCCAGTAGTAGTCCATCTCTTGGGGGGCGTCGCACAGATACGCAGTATTTT
NA	14	TRBV7-9	TRBJ1-2	NA	CASSFSDSFYGYTF	TGTGCCAGCAGCTTTTCCGACAGCTTTTATGGCTACACCTTC
NA	14	TRBV10-3	TRBJ2-1	TRBD1	CAIKPGQDYNEQFF	TGTGCCATCAAACCGGGACAGGACTACAATGAGCAGTTCTTC
NA	14	TRBV18	TRBJ2-5	TRBD2	CASSPRTSAETQYF	TGTGCCAGCTCTCCCCGCACTAGCGCCGAGACCCAGTACTTC
NA	14	TRBV30	TRBJ1-5	NA	CAWKRRSGNQPQHF	TGTGCCTGGAAGCGGCGATCGGGGAATCAGCCCCAGCATTTT
NA	15	TRBV5-4	TRBJ2-5	TRBD1	CASSSANRGGETQYF	TGTGCCAGCAGCTCGGCAAACAGGGGCGGGGAGACCCAGTACTTC
NA	15	TRBV6-6	TRBJ2-2	TRBD2	CASSWEGLGTGELFF	TGTGCCAGCAGTTGGGAGGGTTTAGGGACCGGGGAGCTGTTTTTT
NA	15	TRBV7-2	TRBJ1-4	NA	CASSLVGGLNEKLFF	TGTGCCAGCAGCTTAGTCGGGGGGCTGAATGAAAAACTGTTTTTT
NA	15	TRBV5-1	TRBJ2-7	TRBD1	CASSRDRGQSGEQYF	TGCGCCAGCAGCCGGGACAGGGGGCAGTCGGGCGAGCAGTACTTC
NA	11	TRBV28	TRBJ2-7	NA	CASSENYEQYF	TGTGCCAGCAGCGAAAACTACGAGCAGTACTTC
NA	13	TRBV6-1	TRBJ2-7	NA	CASSGTGTYEQYF	TGTGCCAGCAGTGGGACGGGGACCTACGAGCAGTACTTC
NA	13	TRBV5-1	TRBJ1-4	NA	CASSLAGREKLFF	TGCGCCAGCAGCTTGGCAGGGAGGGAAAAACTGTTTTTT
NA	11	TRBV19	TRBJ1-1	NA	CASNNPGEAFF	TGTGCCAGTAACAACCCAGGAGAAGCTTTCTTT
NA	13	TRBV5-1	TRBJ2-3	NA	CASGDGSTDTQYF	TGCGCCAGCGGGGACGGTAGCACAGATACGCAGTATTTT
NA	13	TRBV7-2	TRBJ2-4	NA	CASSRDLSGIQYF	TGTGCCAGCAGCCGGGACCTTTCGGGCATTCAGTACTTC
NA	15	TRBV4-2	TRBJ2-2	NA	CASSQVLANTGELFF	TGTGCCAGCAGCCAAGTACTCGCGAACACCGGGGAGCTGTTTTTT
NA	15	TRBV7-2	TRBJ1-5	TRBD1	CASSPAPGQGQPQHF	TGTGCCAGCAGCCCCGCTCCGGGACAGGGCCAGCCCCAGCATTTT
NA	12	TRBV19	TRBJ1-5	NA	CASRIGNQPQHF	TGTGCCAGTAGAATCGGCAATCAGCCCCAGCATTTT
once	11	TRBV30	TRBJ2-3	NA	CAGGRADTQYF	TGTGCCGGGGGCCGGGCTGATACGCAGTATTTT
NA	15	TRBV6-6	TRBJ1-5	NA	CASSTTGASNQPQHF	TGTGCCAGCAGCACGACAGGCGCTAGCAATCAGCCCCAGCATTTT
NA	19	TRBV5-1	TRBJ1-1	TRBD1	CASSKRAGRDREGMAEAFF	TGCGCCAGCAGCAAGCGAGCCGGTCGGGACAGGGAGGGTATGGCTGAAGCTTTCTTT
NA	16	TRBV19	TRBJ1-1	TRBD1	CASSMKGQGVATEAFF	TGTGCCAGTAGTATGAAAGGACAGGGGGTAGCCACTGAAGCTTTCTTT
NA	15	TRBV7-2	TRBJ1-2	NA	CASSWGDGGRSGYTF	TGTGCCAGCAGCTGGGGGGATGGGGGACGATCTGGCTACACCTTC
NA	12	TRBV7-6	TRBJ1-1	NA	CASSLVTPPAFF	TGTGCCAGCAGCTTAGTTACGCCGCCGGCTTTCTTT
NA	15	TRBV7-9	TRBJ2-7	TRBD1	CASSPEGALSYEQYF	TGTGCCAGCAGCCCAGAGGGGGCCCTCTCCTACGAGCAGTACTTC
NA	15	TRBV6-5	TRBJ1-3	NA	CASSYDRPSGNTIYF	TGTGCCAGCAGTTACGACAGACCCTCTGGAAACACCATATATTTT
NA	14	TRBV19	TRBJ1-1	NA	CASSFRDTDTEAFF	TGTGCCAGTAGTTTCCGGGACACAGACACTGAAGCTTTCTTT
NA	11	TRBV2	TRBJ2-3	NA	CASSGRDTQYF	TGTGCCAGCAGTGGGAGAGATACGCAGTATTTT
NA	15	TRBV19	TRBJ2-7	TRBD1	CASRPRQGTSYEQYF	TGTGCCAGTCGCCCCCGACAGGGGACTTCCTACGAGCAGTACTTC
NA	14	TRBV7-7	TRBJ2-5	TRBD2	CASSPGGTQETQYF	TGTGCTAGCAGCCCGGGGGGGACCCAAGAGACCCAGTACTTC
NA	15	TRBV6-4	TRBJ2-7	NA	CASSDSSRGFYEQYF	TGTGCCAGCAGTGACTCGTCACGGGGCTTCTACGAGCAGTACTTC
NA	17	TRBV7-2	TRBJ2-1	TRBD2	CASSLLGAGGPYNEQFF	TGTGCCAGCAGCTTATTGGGCGCGGGGGGGCCGTACAATGAGCAGTTCTTC